One and the same sample provided the 28 T cell receptor beta chains below, sequenced in a study of blood T cell repertoires in COVID-19. Profiling relied on immunoSEQ multiplex PCR, and the TCRdb table lists in-frame clones only, not all of them. In the table there are about 150,000 clones, approximately 86% of which are singletons. Sample: PBMCs or T cells enriched from blood (not recorded which). These receptors originate from a middle-aged woman who had been exposed to COVID-19.

This chain joins TRBV4-3 and TRBJ2-5; 7 nucleotides line up with TRBD1. Germline assignment: CDR1 LGHNA and CDR2 YSLEER. This CDR3 is 18 amino acids long. Germline trimming cut 0 bases from V and 3 bases from J; bases unmatched to any gene: 13. Here the CDR3 reads CASSQEVTRGTVKETQYF. As DNA, the CDR3 is TGCGCCAGCAGCCAAGAAGTCACAAGGGGGACAGTTAAAGAGACCCAGTACTTC.

This chain joins TRBV7-2 and TRBJ2-7; 7 nucleotides agree with TRBD1. J gave up 2 bases and V 4 bases, and 8 bases lay outside the gene matches. The CDR3 totals 15 residues. Looked up from germline, CDR1 is SGHTA and CDR2 is FQGNSA. CDR3 bases: TGTGCCAGCAGCTCAGGGCCGGGGACAGCCTACGAGCAGTACTTC. This encodes CASSSGPGTAYEQYF. Full variable domain (rest looked up from reference TRBV7-2 and TRBJ2-7): GAGVSQSPSNKVTEKGKDVELRCDPISGHTALYWYRQSLGQGLEFLIYFQGNSAPDKSGLPSDRFSAERTGGSVSTLTIQRTQQEDSAVYLCASSSGPGTAYEQYFGPGTRLTVT.

This chain uses TRBV10-1 with TRBJ2-3; 15 bases line up with TRBD2. Germline V gene lookup returns CDR1 WNHNN and CDR2 SYGVQD (reference sequence). The J segment lost 7 bases and the V segment lost 10 bases, leaving 3 bases of the junction unmatched. There are 13 residues in the CDR3. The chain's CDR3 is CATGTSGGNTQYF. Written as DNA, the CDR3 is TGCGCCACAGGGACTAGCGGGGGGAATACGCAGTATTTT.

The chain's CDR3 is CASSLAHTPQETQYF. The CDR3 DNA reads as TGTGCCAGCAGCTTAGCGCACACACCCCAAGAGACCCAGTACTTC. The chain combines TRBV7-8 with TRBJ2-5; D is ambiguous. This CDR3 is built from 15 residues. V was clipped by 0 bases and J by 1 base, with 9 bases between them. Germline-derived CDR1 and CDR2 are SGHVS and FQNEAQ.

The V gene is TRBV28, the J gene TRBJ1-2; TRBD1 matches at 7 bases. The CDR3 has 14 residues. Per the germline V gene, CDR1 is MDHEN and CDR2 is SYDVKM. After removal of 5 bases from V and 5 bases from J, the junction contained 8 bases not matched to a gene. The CDR3 region has the DNA TGTGCCAGCAGTCCAATGGGACAGCTGTATGGCTACACCTTC. This encodes CASSPMGQLYGYTF.

The chain uses TRBV19 and TRBJ2-4; D possibly corresponds to TRBD2 (6 bases). The CDR3 spans 13 residues. Trimming removed 7 bases from V and 9 bases from J, with 16 bases in between. Germline V gene lookup returns CDR1 LNHDA and CDR2 SQIVND (reference sequence). CDR3: CASMSGVSGIQYF. The CDR3 coding sequence is TGTGCCAGTATGTCGGGGGTTAGCGGCATTCAGTACTTC.

The chain combines TRBV28 with TRBJ1-5, with 7 bases fitting TRBD1. CDR1 is MDHEN and CDR2 is SYDVKM in the germline V gene. The CDR3 runs 17 residues. The ends lost 5 bases at V and 0 bases at J; junction bases unmatched: 10. The CDR3 sequence: CASSAGQVLYSNQPQHF. In DNA form, the CDR3 reads TGTGCCAGCAGTGCCGGACAGGTACTATATAGCAATCAGCCCCAGCATTTT.

This chain connects TRBV21-1 to TRBJ1-5. TRBV21-1 is an annotated pseudogene. There are 14 residues in the CDR3. Written as DNA, the CDR3 is TGTGCCAGCAGCAAGGGGGGTTTCGATCAGCCCCAGCATTTT. This translates into CASSKGGFDQPQHF.

The CDR3 sequence: CASSLEQGYEKLFF. In DNA form, the CDR3 reads TGCGCCAGCAGCTTGGAACAGGGGTATGAAAAACTGTTTTTT. The chain links TRBV5-1 to TRBJ1-4; 7 bases agree with TRBD1. Germline loops: CDR1 SGHRS, CDR2 YFSETQ. This CDR3 has 14 residues. J gave up 6 bases and V 0 bases, and 2 bases lay outside the gene matches.

The chain recombines TRBV18 with TRBJ2-7; TRBD2 agrees at 9 bases. The CDR3 totals 17 residues. V lost 1 base, J lost 5 bases, and 12 bases stayed unmatched. Germline V CDR1 and CDR2: KGHSH, LQKENI. CDR3 region: CASSPRGPSGTLDEQYF. CDR3 bases: TGTGCCAGCTCACCACGGGGTCCTAGCGGGACCCTCGACGAGCAGTACTTC. Filled out from reference TRBV18 and TRBJ2-7, the complete variable domain reads NAGVMQNPRHLVRRRGQEARLRCSPMKGHSHVYWYRQLPEEGLKFMVYLQKENIIDESGMPKERFSAEFPKEGPSILRIQQVVRGDSAAYFCASSPRGPSGTLDEQYFGPGTRLTVT.

In its sample, this clone was seen once. V usage is TRBV7-3 and J usage is TRBJ1-1; perhaps TRBD1 as D (5 bases). The CDR3 covers 12 residues. CDR1 and CDR2 from the germline V gene are SGHTA and FQGTGA. Trimming removed 5 bases at V and 1 base at J, with 5 bases between. CDR3 residues: CASSQGNTEAFF. The DNA for the CDR3 is TGTGCCAGCAGCCAGGGGAACACTGAAGCTTTCTTT.

This clone has a single count. This chain uses TRBV6-1 with TRBJ2-7, with a possible D match to TRBD1 (6 bases). Trimming cost V 1 base and J 2 bases, with 12 bases left between them. This CDR3 contains 15 residues. Germline V gene data show CDR1 as MNHNS and CDR2 as SASEGT. The CDR3 sequence: CASSEVPGHTYEQYF. As DNA, the CDR3 is TGTGCCAGCAGTGAAGTCCCGGGACATACCTACGAGCAGTACTTC.

The chain is built from TRBV7-9 and TRBJ2-7; D gene uncertain. The CDR3 is made up of 15 amino acids. CDR1 is SEHNR, CDR2 FQNEAQ, per germline (reference sequence). The germline V and J ends were trimmed by 5 bases and 5 bases, with 19 bases remaining between them. CDR3 bases: TGTGCCAGCAGCCGAATCGCCGGGTACCTGGACGAGCAGTACTTC. Protein product: CASSRIAGYLDEQYF.

The J gene is TRBJ1-6, the V gene TRBV5-1; no definite D call. V was clipped by 2 bases and J by 9 bases, with 12 bases between them. The CDR3 covers 14 residues. Germline V lookup: CDR1 SGHRS, CDR2 YFSETQ. This CDR3 reads CASSFEAAGSPLHF. The CDR3, as DNA: TGCGCCAGCAGCTTTGAGGCAGCGGGTTCACCCCTCCACTTT.

The rearrangement joins TRBV28 to TRBJ1-5, with D perhaps matching TRBD1 (6 bases). This CDR3 is built from 15 residues. V was cut by 4 bases and J by 4 bases, with 14 bases left in between. Germline CDR1 is MDHEN and CDR2 is SYDVKM. The CDR3 bases are TGTGCCAGCAGTTGGGACAACCTGGGGAATCAGCCCCAGCATTTT. Translated: CASSWDNLGNQPQHF.

V gene TRBV5-4 combines with J gene TRBJ1-2; TRBD1 matches at 7 bases. Germline trimming cut 4 bases from V and 4 bases from J; bases unmatched to any gene: 7. There are 14 residues in the CDR3. Germline V gene data show CDR1 as SGHNT and CDR2 as YYREEE (reference sequence). The CDR3 loop is CASSTGTEIYGYTF. CDR3 nucleotides: TGTGCCAGCAGCACCGGGACAGAAATCTATGGCTACACCTTC.

V and J are TRBV6-4 and TRBJ2-3, with 7 positions matching TRBD2. The CDR3 extends over 15 amino acids. Germline CDR1 and CDR2: MRHNA and SNTAGT. V was clipped by 6 bases and J by 0 bases; unmatched bases: 6. In DNA form, the CDR3 reads TGTGCCAGCAGGGGGGGGATACGGAGCACAGATACGCAGTATTTT. Residues: CASRGGIRSTDTQYF.

The chain is built from TRBV21-1 and TRBJ1-6; TRBD1, as called in the table, went unchecked against the DNA. TRBV21-1 represents a pseudogene. The CDR3 contains 19 residues. This chain's CDR3 is CASSHRGGTGKILSSPLHF. The CDR3 DNA reads as TGTGCCAGCAGCCACCGAGGGGGGACAGGGAAAATTCTAAGTTCACCCCTCCACTTT.

This clone was observed many times. The chain is built from TRBV2 and TRBJ2-7; 9 bases match TRBD1. The length of the CDR3 is 14 residues. V dropped 4 bases and J dropped 6; count of bases not matched to a gene: 7. Germline CDR1 is SNHLY and CDR2 is FYNNEI. The CDR3 is CASSAGTGIREQYF. CDR3 nucleotide sequence: TGTGCCAGCAGTGCCGGGACAGGGATTCGCGAGCAGTACTTC.

The gene calls are TRBV7-9 and TRBJ2-1; 11 nucleotides match TRBD2. The CDR3 is 19 amino acids. The junction had 10 bases not matched to a gene; V was cut back by 1 base and J by 2 bases. Germline CDR1 reads SEHNR; CDR2 reads FQNEAQ (reference sequence). The CDR3 DNA reads TGTGCCAGCAGCTTAGGGGCCTCGGGTAGCGGGGGGGCCTACAATGAGCAGTTCTTC. Protein product: CASSLGASGSGGAYNEQFF. Combining the CDR3 with reference TRBV7-9 and TRBJ2-1 gives the whole variable domain DTGVSQNPRHKITKRGQNVTFRCDPISEHNRLYWYRQTLGQGPEFLTYFQNEAQLEKSRLLSDRFSAERPKGSFSTLEIQRTEQGDSAMYLCASSLGASGSGGAYNEQFFGPGTRLTVL.

This chain joins TRBV4-3 and TRBJ2-3; 13 bases agree with TRBD2. Germline trimming cut 1 base from V and 2 bases from J; bases unmatched to any gene: 9. The CDR3 is 19 residues long. Germline-derived CDR1 and CDR2 are LGHNA and YSLEER. CDR3 region: CASSQVRTSGSTVTDTQYF. In DNA, the CDR3 is TGCGCCAGCAGCCAAGTGAGGACTAGCGGGAGCACCGTCACAGATACGCAGTATTTT.

The chain employs TRBV19 and TRBJ1-6; a weak D match, TRBD1 (5 bases). V shed 5 bases and J shed 10 bases, with 15 bases lying between them. CDR3 length: 14 residues. Per the germline V gene, CDR1 is LNHDA and CDR2 is SQIVND (reference sequence). As DNA, the CDR3 is TGTGCCAGTAGTCCCAGGGCTGGTGGCTCACCCCTCCACTTT. It yields the protein CASSPRAGGSPLHF.

This clone was seen just once. The chain has TRBV27 and TRBJ1-2; D is uncertain. Germline V lookup: CDR1 MNHEY, CDR2 SMNVEV (reference sequence). This CDR3 spans 15 amino acids. V was clipped by 3 bases and J by 3 bases, with 14 bases between them. CDR3 amino acids: CASSFFGGGDYGYTF. The CDR3 region has the DNA TGTGCCAGCAGTTTCTTTGGCGGTGGAGACTATGGCTACACCTTC.

The chain has TRBV29-1 and TRBJ1-2; 7 positions agree with TRBD1. CDR1 and CDR2 from the germline V gene are SQVTM and ANQGSEA. The CDR3 spans 11 residues. V was clipped by 6 bases and J by 8 bases; unmatched bases: 6. The CDR3 coding sequence is TGCAGCGTGACAGGGACCAGCGGCTACACCTTC. Its protein is CSVTGTSGYTF.

This clone was detected once. The genes are TRBV11-2 and TRBJ1-1; D not resolved. This CDR3 spans 16 amino acids. V was trimmed by 2 bases and J by 0 bases, leaving 13 bases between them. From germline, CDR1 is SGHAT and CDR2 FQNNGV. CDR3 sequence: CASSLKSRNMNTEAFF. The CDR3 nucleotides read TGTGCCAGCAGCTTAAAATCCCGAAACATGAACACTGAAGCTTTCTTT.

This clone was recorded a few times. The chain couples TRBV7-6 to TRBJ1-1, with D perhaps matching TRBD1 (5 bases). V was clipped by 4 bases and J by 1 base, with 13 bases between them. The CDR3 is 15 amino acids. Germline V CDR1 and CDR2: SGHVS, FNYEAQ. This chain's CDR3 is CASSSSRQRNTEAFF. The CDR3 region has the DNA TGTGCCAGCAGCTCCTCCAGACAGAGGAACACTGAAGCTTTCTTT.

In nucleotides, the CDR3 is TGTGCCAGCAGCCTCCAGCGGGGGGGCTACAATGAGCAGTTCTTC. Protein sequence: CASSLQRGGYNEQFF. The chain couples TRBV3-1 (or the pseudogene TRBV3-2) to TRBJ2-1, with 10 nucleotides matching TRBD2. The junction had 3 bases not matched to a gene; V was cut back by 4 bases and J by 3 bases. CDR1 LGHDT and CDR2 YNNKEL come from the germline V gene (reference sequence). The CDR3 is made up of 15 amino acids.

The chain has TRBV5-1 and TRBJ2-7, with 7 bases that match TRBD1. Per germline, CDR1 SGHRS and CDR2 YFSETQ. The CDR3 has 16 residues. V gave up 2 bases and J gave up 0 bases; unmatched junction bases: 8. The CDR3 nucleotides read TGCGCCAGCAGCTTACGATCTGGACAGGACTCCTACGAGCAGTACTTC. Its protein is CASSLRSGQDSYEQYF.